This is a list of T cell receptor beta chains from one sample in a study of T cell changes during pregnancy in multiple sclerosis. Assay used: immunoSEQ multiplex PCR; TCRdb lists only in-frame clones, some missing. The sample has around 35,000 clones; 85% to 95% are singletons. The sequencing here drew on CD4+ T cells from peripheral blood mononuclear cells, taken in the second trimester of pregnancy. The receptors here all came from a female donor with multiple sclerosis, enrolled in a pregnancy study. Each CDR3 is given with its conserved first and last residue. The order of the fields is V gene, clone size, D gene, J gene, CDR3 protein, CDR3 DNA. The D gene is left open where the match is weak. Rows may omit the clone size; those that give it use once, few, many or a size class.

v_call: TRBV2
clone_size: -
d_call: -
j_call: TRBJ1-6
cdr3_aa: CAILSQRRSPLHF
cdr3_nt: TGTGCCATCCTGTCCCAAAGGAGATCACCCCTCCACTTT

v_call: TRBV6-1
clone_size: -
d_call: TRBD1
j_call: TRBJ1-2
cdr3_aa: CASSGQGAEGYTF
cdr3_nt: TGTGCCAGCAGTGGTCAGGGGGCGGAGGGCTACACCTTC

v_call: TRBV19
clone_size: -
d_call: -
j_call: TRBJ1-4
cdr3_aa: CASRDAAGEKLFF
cdr3_nt: TGTGCCAGTAGGGATGCAGCGGGTGAAAAACTGTTTTTT

v_call: TRBV6-1
clone_size: -
d_call: -
j_call: TRBJ2-7
cdr3_aa: CASSEVLGSSYEQYF
cdr3_nt: TGTGCCAGCAGTGAAGTTCTAGGGAGCTCCTACGAGCAGTACTTC

v_call: TRBV19
clone_size: once
d_call: TRBD2
j_call: TRBJ2-7
cdr3_aa: CASSMFQRGYEQYF
cdr3_nt: TGTGCCAGTAGTATGTTCCAGCGGGGCTACGAGCAGTACTTC

v_call: TRBV7-2
clone_size: -
d_call: TRBD2
j_call: TRBJ2-1
cdr3_aa: CASSLLSGAPGFF
cdr3_nt: TGTGCCAGCAGCTTACTCAGCGGGGCCCCGGGGTTCTTC

v_call: TRBV7-2
clone_size: -
d_call: -
j_call: TRBJ2-3
cdr3_aa: CASSLEWSGDTQYF
cdr3_nt: TGTGCCAGCAGCTTAGAATGGTCAGGTGATACGCAGTATTTT

v_call: TRBV5-1
clone_size: -
d_call: TRBD1
j_call: TRBJ2-1
cdr3_aa: CASSFLTGFVRNEQFF
cdr3_nt: TGCGCCAGCAGCTTCTTGACAGGGTTCGTTCGCAATGAGCAGTTCTTC

v_call: TRBV11-2
clone_size: -
d_call: -
j_call: TRBJ1-5
cdr3_aa: CASSPGSNQPQHF
cdr3_nt: TGTGCCAGCAGCCCGGGGAGCAATCAGCCCCAGCATTTT

v_call: TRBV7-8
clone_size: -
d_call: TRBD1
j_call: TRBJ2-2
cdr3_aa: CASSYADRGRTGELFF
cdr3_nt: TGTGCCAGCAGCTACGCGGACAGGGGGCGTACCGGGGAGCTGTTTTTT

v_call: TRBV7-2
clone_size: -
d_call: TRBD1
j_call: TRBJ1-2
cdr3_aa: CASSLGGDRSWIYGYTF
cdr3_nt: TGTGCCAGCAGCTTAGGCGGGGACAGAAGTTGGATCTATGGCTACACCTTC

v_call: TRBV5-1
clone_size: -
d_call: TRBD1
j_call: TRBJ1-2
cdr3_aa: CASSFDRVSGGYTF
cdr3_nt: TGCGCCAGCAGCTTCGACAGGGTCAGCGGTGGCTACACCTTC

v_call: TRBV4-2
clone_size: -
d_call: -
j_call: TRBJ1-5
cdr3_aa: CASSQDGGGETQPQHF
cdr3_nt: TGTGCCAGCAGCCAGGATGGAGGGGGGGAAACTCAGCCCCAGCATTTT

v_call: TRBV9
clone_size: -
d_call: TRBD1
j_call: TRBJ2-2
cdr3_aa: CASSSGTVFGELFF
cdr3_nt: TGTGCCAGCAGCTCTGGGACAGTTTTTGGGGAGCTGTTTTTT

v_call: TRBV4-2
clone_size: -
d_call: TRBD1
j_call: TRBJ2-7
cdr3_aa: CASSQPPQGAGNEQYF
cdr3_nt: TGTGCCAGCAGCCAGCCCCCACAGGGGGCTGGAAACGAGCAGTACTTC

v_call: TRBV9
clone_size: -
d_call: TRBD1
j_call: TRBJ1-1
cdr3_aa: CASSVRPGTGTTEAFF
cdr3_nt: TGTGCCAGCAGCGTACGGCCCGGGACAGGGACCACTGAAGCTTTCTTT

v_call: TRBV7-8
clone_size: -
d_call: -
j_call: TRBJ1-5
cdr3_aa: CASSYSRRANQPQHF
cdr3_nt: TGTGCCAGCAGCTATAGTCGCAGGGCCAATCAGCCCCAGCATTTT

v_call: TRBV18
clone_size: -
d_call: TRBD1
j_call: TRBJ1-5
cdr3_aa: CASSLQGVGIDYQPQHF
cdr3_nt: TGTGCCAGCTCACTACAGGGGGTTGGTATCGACTATCAGCCCCAGCATTTT

v_call: TRBV2
clone_size: -
d_call: -
j_call: TRBJ1-5
cdr3_aa: CASSESGGVHQPQHF
cdr3_nt: TGTGCCAGCAGTGAATCGGGAGGGGTGCATCAGCCCCAGCATTTT

v_call: TRBV19
clone_size: -
d_call: TRBD2
j_call: TRBJ2-7
cdr3_aa: CASQRSTGDRGGEQYF
cdr3_nt: TGTGCCAGTCAAAGATCCACCGGGGACCGCGGGGGCGAGCAGTACTTC

v_call: TRBV5-1
clone_size: -
d_call: TRBD1
j_call: TRBJ1-4
cdr3_aa: CASSLRSTGGEKLFF
cdr3_nt: TGCGCCAGCAGCTTGCGTTCTACAGGGGGTGAAAAACTGTTTTTT

v_call: TRBV9
clone_size: -
d_call: -
j_call: TRBJ2-2
cdr3_aa: CASSVATTTGELFF
cdr3_nt: TGTGCCAGCAGCGTAGCCACTACCACCGGGGAGCTGTTTTTT

v_call: TRBV6-5
clone_size: -
d_call: -
j_call: TRBJ1-2
cdr3_aa: CASSRRAGRDGYTF
cdr3_nt: TGTGCCAGCAGTCGGCGGGCGGGGCGGGATGGCTACACCTTC

v_call: TRBV29-1
clone_size: -
d_call: TRBD1
j_call: TRBJ1-2
cdr3_aa: CSAPDRGDYGYTF
cdr3_nt: TGCAGCGCCCCCGACAGGGGAGATTATGGCTACACCTTC

v_call: TRBV5-4
clone_size: -
d_call: -
j_call: TRBJ2-1
cdr3_aa: CASSLGSGGGEQFF
cdr3_nt: TGTGCCAGCAGCTTGGGGTCCGGGGGAGGTGAGCAGTTCTTC

v_call: TRBV11-2
clone_size: -
d_call: -
j_call: TRBJ1-4
cdr3_aa: CASSLELGKLFF
cdr3_nt: TGTGCCAGCAGCTTAGAGCTCGGAAAACTGTTTTTT

v_call: TRBV5-1
clone_size: -
d_call: -
j_call: TRBJ2-1
cdr3_aa: CASSLAPGSYNEQFF
cdr3_nt: TGCGCCAGCAGCTTGGCCCCGGGTTCCTACAATGAGCAGTTCTTC

v_call: TRBV6-4
clone_size: -
d_call: TRBD2
j_call: TRBJ2-2
cdr3_aa: CASTMTSGRTGELFF
cdr3_nt: TGTGCCAGCACCATGACTAGCGGGAGAACCGGGGAGCTGTTTTTT

v_call: TRBV7-9
clone_size: -
d_call: -
j_call: TRBJ1-2
cdr3_aa: CASSSTGYSYGYTF
cdr3_nt: TGTGCCAGCAGCTCAACAGGGTATAGCTATGGCTACACCTTC

v_call: TRBV29-1
clone_size: -
d_call: TRBD1
j_call: TRBJ2-7
cdr3_aa: CSVEGQGADEQYF
cdr3_nt: TGCAGCGTAGAGGGACAGGGGGCCGATGAGCAGTACTTC

v_call: TRBV7-2
clone_size: -
d_call: TRBD1
j_call: TRBJ2-7
cdr3_aa: CASSLNGQGSRKYF
cdr3_nt: TGTGCCAGCAGCTTAAACGGACAGGGATCAAGGAAGTACTTC

v_call: TRBV7-9
clone_size: once
d_call: -
j_call: TRBJ1-1
cdr3_aa: CASSSGVQVNTEAFF
cdr3_nt: TGTGCCAGCAGCTCGGGAGTTCAGGTGAACACTGAAGCTTTCTTT

v_call: TRBV10-1
clone_size: -
d_call: -
j_call: TRBJ2-3
cdr3_aa: CASSGGGLDTQYF
cdr3_nt: TGCGCCAGCAGTGGCGGCGGGTTAGATACGCAGTATTTT

v_call: TRBV5-8
clone_size: -
d_call: -
j_call: TRBJ2-1
cdr3_aa: CASSLLARGEQFF
cdr3_nt: TGTGCCAGCAGCTTGTTGGCTAGAGGGGAGCAGTTCTTC

v_call: TRBV5-1
clone_size: -
d_call: -
j_call: TRBJ2-3
cdr3_aa: CASRLETDTQYF
cdr3_nt: TGCGCCAGCAGACTAGAAACAGATACGCAGTATTTT

v_call: TRBV12-5
clone_size: -
d_call: TRBD1
j_call: TRBJ2-3
cdr3_aa: CASGLDRGDTQYF
cdr3_nt: TGTGCTAGTGGTTTAGACAGGGGAGATACGCAGTATTTT

v_call: TRBV18
clone_size: -
d_call: TRBD1
j_call: TRBJ2-6
cdr3_aa: CASSSSGTGFSGANVLTF
cdr3_nt: TGTGCCAGCTCATCGTCCGGGACAGGTTTCTCTGGGGCCAACGTCCTGACTTTC

v_call: TRBV19
clone_size: -
d_call: -
j_call: TRBJ2-7
cdr3_aa: CASSMVVQLEQYF
cdr3_nt: TGTGCCAGTAGTATGGTCGTCCAATTAGAACAGTACTTC

v_call: TRBV11-2
clone_size: few
d_call: -
j_call: TRBJ1-3
cdr3_aa: CASSSPSGGGVNTIYF
cdr3_nt: TGTGCCAGCAGCTCCCCGAGTGGTGGGGGCGTAAACACCATATATTTT